This is a list of T cell receptor beta chains from one sample in a study of molecular identifiers for immune sequencing clone quantification. TCRdb re-called the PCR reads through MiXCR, storing one row per CDR3 protein. The sample contains tens of thousands of distinct CDR3 sequences, roughly 19% of which appear only once. The sequencing sample was made of naive CD8+ T cells from blood, with Jurkat cell RNA spiked in. These receptors were collected from a human donor in good health. Some libraries in this study had Jurkat cell RNA spiked in. Each CDR3 is given with its conserved first and last residue. Fields, in order: CDR3 protein, CDR3 DNA, V gene, clone size, D gene, J gene. A D gene is named only where the DNA matches it firmly. The size field is filled for only some rows; it gives once, few, many or a size class.

CASSQGVSSTNEQYF,TGCGCCAGCAGCCAAGGAGTCTCAAGCACGAACGAGCAGTACTTC,TRBV4-3,NA,NA,TRBJ2-7
CASSETGANTEAFF,TGTGCCAGTAGCGAGACAGGGGCGAACACTGAAGCTTTCTTT,TRBV19,NA,TRBD1,TRBJ1-1
CASSEGSVAPGTQYF,TGTGCCAGCAGTGAAGGCTCGGTCGCTCCAGGTACGCAGTATTTT,TRBV2,many,NA,TRBJ2-3
CASSGYMGGGPTDTQYF,TGTGCCAGCAGCGGCTACATGGGGGGAGGACCCACAGATACGCAGTATTTT,TRBV9,NA,NA,TRBJ2-3
CASSLDPGQLQETQYF,TGTGCCAGCAGCTTAGACCCGGGACAGCTCCAAGAGACCCAGTACTTC,TRBV11-2,many,TRBD1,TRBJ2-5
CASSAWDRGDEQYF,TGTGCCAGCAGTGCATGGGACAGGGGAGACGAGCAGTACTTC,TRBV6-6,many,TRBD1,TRBJ2-7
CASSSPGLATQYF,TGTGCCAGCAGCTCACCGGGACTAGCTACCCAGTACTTC,TRBV7-9,few,TRBD2,TRBJ2-5
CASSEPSGGTDTQYF,TGTGCCAGCAGCGAGCCCAGCGGGGGTACAGATACGCAGTATTTT,TRBV7-8,many,TRBD2,TRBJ2-3
CASKWQSSYNEQFF,TGTGCCAGCAAGTGGCAGAGCTCCTACAATGAGCAGTTCTTC,TRBV28,few,NA,TRBJ2-1
CASSGQASGANVLTF,TGTGCCAGCAGCGGACAGGCTTCTGGGGCCAACGTCCTGACTTTC,TRBV9,many,NA,TRBJ2-6
CATSRDLAWQETQYF,TGTGCCACCAGCAGGGACCTAGCTTGGCAAGAGACCCAGTACTTC,TRBV15,few,NA,TRBJ2-5
CASSSFPAGYNEQSF,TGTGCCAGCAGCTCATTCCCTGCGGGATACAATGAGCAGTCCTTC,TRBV7-2,many,NA,TRBJ2-1
CASSQGRMNTEAFF,TGTGCCAGCAGCCAGGGGCGGATGAACACTGAAGCTTTCTTT,TRBV12-3/TRBV12-4,many,NA,TRBJ1-1
CASSPPGTGGIEQYF,TGTGCCAGCAGCCCACCCGGGACGGGCGGGATCGAGCAGTACTTC,TRBV7-9,many,NA,TRBJ2-7
CASSPPGDLLFTEAFF,TGTGCCAGCAGTCCCCCGGGAGACCTTTTGTTCACTGAAGCTTTCTTT,TRBV4-2,many,NA,TRBJ1-1
CASTQGVAEAFF,TGTGCCAGCACACAGGGGGTCGCGGAAGCTTTCTTT,TRBV6-2/TRBV6-3,many,TRBD1,TRBJ1-1
CATSRGQDPEAFF,TGTGCCACCAGCAGAGGTCAGGATCCTGAAGCTTTCTTT,TRBV15,many,NA,TRBJ1-1
CASSQDFLALEQYF,TGCGCCAGCAGCCAAGATTTTTTGGCCCTCGAGCAGTACTTC,TRBV4-3,many,NA,TRBJ2-7
CASSLGAGASYEQYF,TGTGCCAGCAGCTTGGGAGCGGGGGCCTCCTACGAGCAGTACTTC,TRBV7-6,NA,TRBD2,TRBJ2-7
CSARDLEGGIEKLFF,TGCAGTGCTAGAGATCTGGAAGGGGGCATAGAAAAACTGTTTTTT,TRBV20-1,many,TRBD1,TRBJ1-4
CASSLTGMNTEAFF,TGTGCCAGTAGTCTGACAGGTATGAACACTGAAGCTTTCTTT,TRBV19,many,NA,TRBJ1-1
CASSLTGGIEQCF,TGTGCCAGCAGTTTGACAGGGGGTATAGAGCAGTGCTTC,TRBV27,once,TRBD1,TRBJ2-7
CASSVLKELFF,TGTGCCAGTAGTGTACTAAAAGAACTGTTTTTT,TRBV19,NA,NA,TRBJ1-4
CASSISLGQLPTDTQYF,TGTGCCAGTAGTATCTCTTTGGGACAGTTACCCACAGATACGCAGTATTTT,TRBV19,many,TRBD1,TRBJ2-3
CASSYSEPTGDDNTEAFF,TGTGCCAGCAGTTACTCAGAGCCTACAGGGGACGATAACACTGAAGCTTTCTTT,TRBV6-5,many,TRBD1,TRBJ1-1
CASTGGHSEQYF,TGTGCCAGCACCGGGGGACACTCCGAGCAGTACTTC,TRBV12-3/TRBV12-4,NA,NA,TRBJ2-7
CASSYSRYQETQYF,TGTGCCAGCAGTTACTCTCGGTACCAAGAGACCCAGTACTTC,TRBV6-5,many,NA,TRBJ2-5
CASSKVRVGQPQHF,TGTGCCAGCAGCAAAGTACGGGTAGGTCAGCCCCAGCATTTT,TRBV21-1,NA,NA,TRBJ1-5
CAWSREAEAFF,TGTGCCTGGAGTCGGGAGGCTGAAGCTTTCTTT,TRBV30,many,NA,TRBJ1-1
CASSPDMVNQPQHF,TGTGCCAGCAGCCCGGACATGGTTAATCAGCCCCAGCATTTT,TRBV27,NA,NA,TRBJ1-5
CSVEEDRAEQYF,TGCAGCGTTGAAGAGGACAGGGCCGAGCAGTACTTC,TRBV29-1,many,TRBD1,TRBJ2-7
CASSPGTMYPDTQYF,TGTGCCAGCAGCCCCGGGACGATGTACCCAGATACGCAGTATTTT,TRBV7-9,many,NA,TRBJ2-3
CASSQGIGIPYEQYF,TGCGCCAGCAGTCAGGGAATTGGGATCCCCTACGAGCAGTACTTC,TRBV23-1,many,NA,TRBJ2-7
CSAMSGGASIYETQYF,TGCAGTGCTATGAGCGGGGGGGCTTCTATTTACGAGACCCAGTACTTC,TRBV20-1,many,TRBD2,TRBJ2-5
CASSRTGGTDTQYF,TGTGCCAGCAGCCGGACAGGGGGCACAGATACGCAGTATTTT,TRBV7-6,many,TRBD1,TRBJ2-3
CASSVGAQPQHF,TGTGCCAGCAGTGTAGGGGCTCAGCCCCAGCATTTT,TRBV2,many,NA,TRBJ1-5
CASSLAGHSDGYTF,TGTGCCAGCAGTTTAGCCGGACACAGTGATGGCTACACCTTC,TRBV28,many,NA,TRBJ1-2
CASSPLRDSRTPGELFF,TGTGCCAGCAGCCCTCTGCGGGACAGTAGAACACCCGGGGAGCTGTTTTTT,TRBV9,many,NA,TRBJ2-2
CASSQDYGRLYGYTF,TGTGCCAGCAGCCAAGATTACGGACGGTTATATGGCTACACCTTC,TRBV4-2,many,NA,TRBJ1-2
CASSDGDRAGNQPQHF,TGTGCCAGCAGCGACGGGGACAGGGCTGGCAATCAGCCCCAGCATTTT,TRBV7-9,many,TRBD1,TRBJ1-5
CASSYPSGQFF,TGTGCCAGCAGTTACCCTTCCGGGCAGTTCTTC,TRBV6-2/TRBV6-3,many,NA,TRBJ2-1
CASSPAQGGGNTIYF,TGTGCCAGCAGCCCGGCACAGGGAGGAGGAAACACCATATATTTT,TRBV9,many,NA,TRBJ1-3
CASSLYGQSTDTQYF,TGCGCCAGCAGCCTCTACGGACAGAGCACAGATACGCAGTATTTT,TRBV5-1,many,NA,TRBJ2-3
CASSSFGGLAGANEQFF,TGTGCCAGCAGCTCCTTCGGGGGACTAGCGGGAGCTAATGAGCAGTTCTTC,TRBV7-3,many,TRBD2,TRBJ2-1
CASSDPSGRAINEQFF,TGCGCCAGCAGCGACCCTAGCGGGAGGGCCATCAATGAGCAGTTCTTC,TRBV5-1,many,TRBD2,TRBJ2-1
CSVGTGADQPQHF,TGCAGCGTTGGTACAGGGGCCGATCAGCCCCAGCATTTT,TRBV29-1,many,TRBD1,TRBJ1-5
CASSQTGGGTDTQYF,TGTGCCAGCAGTCAGACAGGGGGCGGGACAGATACGCAGTATTTT,TRBV6-5,many,TRBD1,TRBJ2-3
CASSQDTEDEQFF,TGCGCCAGCAGCCAAGATACCGAGGATGAGCAGTTCTTC,TRBV4-3,many,NA,TRBJ2-1